The T cell receptor beta chain under discussion was sequenced for a study of blood T cell repertoires in COVID-19 (TCRdb year 2020). Regarding the research as a whole: The collaborator samples originated in the United States, Italy and Spain and spanned the acute and convalescent phases of COVID-19. HLA class I and class II types, where available, came from metadata supplied by the sample provider rather than from assay-based typing. Nearly every sample came with metadata listing a de-identified subject ID, COVID-19 status, age in years and sex. The material from the prospective study consisted of cDNA or gDNA derived from T cells, B-cell-depleted T cells, or PBMCs. The repertoires were released in a freely available public database meant as a resource for research on the immune response to SARS-CoV-2. Samples were obtained from the ongoing ImmuneRACE study (first 160 participants) and from 1,254 subjects provided by 6 global collaborators. Subjects who had been exposed to COVID-19, were actively infected with it, or had recovered from it provided the deeply sampled blood TCRbeta repertoires that made up the dataset.

Another Seattle source contributed samples from volunteer blood donors who had recovered from COVID-19. Each collaborating institution followed its own protocols to collect whole blood in K2EDTA tubes. Collaborator samples were shipped for TCRbeta analysis as frozen whole blood, isolated PBMCs, or DNA extracted from either sample type. Regarding this clone: Its antigen has not been determined. No base quality values were provided; no much bigger clone lies one nucleotide off.

Overall study outcomes, separate from this receptor: Clinical and demographic metadata were provided uncurated, with the amount varying by source and participant.

The immunoSEQ Assay, a bias-controlled multiplex PCR, was used to amplify TCRbeta CDR3 regions from genomic DNA. The study's own analysis went as follows. The number of nucleated cells in each sample was estimated by amplification of reference gene primers within the assay. To quantify the absolute abundance of each unique TCRbeta CDR3 rearrangement, sequence reads were collapsed and filtered. For each sample, productive Simpson clonality was calculated by taking the square root of Simpson's diversity index across productive rearrangements. Not all clones reach the TCRdb copy of this immuneACCESS table, which keeps in-frame sequences only. Checked studies attribute under half of the gap to unresolved V genes and leave the rest unexplained. V and J calls and clone size are given by that table; D and trimming were obtained from the DNA. Here the sample has fewer than 200,000 clones; roughly 81% occur a single time. The ten largest account for less than 9% of the sample.

From cysteine to phenylalanine, the CDR3 is 15 amino acids long. The CDR3 DNA has 45 bases and is translated from base 1. The germline V gene encodes CDR1 KGHSH and CDR2 LQKENI. A distance of 14 bases separates the germline ends of V and J, which lose 2 bases and 6 bases respectively. Specimen: peripheral blood. This receptor was identified in a man aged 35 to 55 who had recovered from COVID-19. The rearrangement joined TRBV18 to TRBJ1-3, with no D gene named confidently. CDR3 protein: CASSPGRGETNTIYF. The bases read TGTGCCAGCTCACCAGGTCGGGGAGAGACAAACACCATATATTTT.